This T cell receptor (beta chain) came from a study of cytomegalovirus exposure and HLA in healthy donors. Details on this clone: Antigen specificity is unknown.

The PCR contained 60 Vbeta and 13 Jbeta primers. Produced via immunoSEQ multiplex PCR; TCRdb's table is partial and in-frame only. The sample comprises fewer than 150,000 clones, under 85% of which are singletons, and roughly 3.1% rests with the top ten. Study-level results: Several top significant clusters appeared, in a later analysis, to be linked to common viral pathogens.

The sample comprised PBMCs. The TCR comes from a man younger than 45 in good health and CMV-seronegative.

The CDR3 DNA reads TGTGCCAGTAGCCGTATTCTCGGCTATGGCTACACCTTC. Its translation: CASSRILGYGYTF. The chain links TRBV19 to TRBJ1-2, with D unresolved. The CDR3 is made up of 13 amino acids. Germline V gives CDR1 LNHDA, CDR2 SQIVND (reference sequence). Trimming took off 6 bases at V and 4 bases at J, with 12 bases between the two ends.